These 7 T cell receptor beta chains share one sample of origin, sequenced in a study of T cell responses to AZD1222 COVID-19 vaccine. The protocol was immunoSEQ multiplex PCR, while the TCRdb copy is restricted to in-frame clones and leaves out a portion. The table has around 160,000 clones, about 91% seen once. Source: peripheral blood, taken on day 0 of AZD1222 vaccination. These receptors all stem from an adult in good health.

The chain combines TRBV21-1 with TRBJ2-2. TRBV21-1 is noted as a pseudogene. The CDR3 has 16 residues. The CDR3 spells CASSRGSPGAVGELFF. The CDR3 region has the DNA TGTGCCAGCAGCAGGGGGAGCCCGGGGGCGGTCGGGGAGCTGTTTTTT.

This clone was recorded only once. The chain has TRBV2 and TRBJ1-6; D gene ambiguous. The V and J ends lost 4 bases and 4 bases respectively, with 8 bases between them. Per the germline V gene, CDR1 is SNHLY and CDR2 is FYNNEI. The CDR3 consists of 14 residues. For the CDR3, the DNA is TGTGCCAGCAGTGGGTACGATTATAATTCACCCCTCCACTTT. It yields the protein CASSGYDYNSPLHF.

The rearrangement links TRBV7-6 to TRBJ1-4, with TRBD1 as a possible D gene (6 bases). V gave up 3 bases and J gave up 11 bases, with 13 bases separating them. The CDR3 loop spans 13 amino acids. Germline CDR1 SGHVS, CDR2 FNYEAQ. For the CDR3, the DNA is TGTGCCAGCAGCTTCGGGACAAGGGGTAAACTGTTTTTT. It yields the protein CASSFGTRGKLFF.

The J gene is TRBJ2-7, the V gene TRBV30, with 8 bases identical to TRBD2. The CDR3 is made up of 23 amino acids. J gave up 0 bases and V 2 bases, and 30 bases lay outside the gene matches. CDR1 and CDR2 (germline): GTSNPN, SVGIG (reference sequence). As DNA, the CDR3 is TGTGCCTGGAGTCGGTCGAGACTGGCTGGAAGGGGGAGCGGGAGCCAGATCTCCTACGAGCAGTACTTC. Translated: CAWSRSRLAGRGSGSQISYEQYF. Full variable domain (outside the CDR3, taken from reference TRBV30 and TRBJ2-7): SQTIHQWPATLVQPVGSPLSLECTVEGTSNPNLYWYRQAAGRGLQLLFYSVGIGQISSEVPQNLSASRPQDRQFILSSKKLLLSDSGFYLCAWSRSRLAGRGSGSQISYEQYFGPGTRLTVT.

The chain uses TRBV7-3 and TRBJ2-3; 7 bases align to TRBD1. Germline CDR1 and CDR2: SGHTA and FQGTGA. This CDR3 comprises 15 residues. The J segment lost 3 bases and the V segment lost 2 bases, leaving 5 bases of the junction unmatched. CDR3 sequence: CASSLVSGGTDTQYF. CDR3 in DNA: TGTGCCAGCAGCTTAGTTTCAGGGGGTACAGATACGCAGTATTTT.

The rearrangement uses TRBV2 and TRBJ1-4, with unresolved D. V was trimmed by 5 bases and J by 2 bases, leaving 15 bases between them. Per the germline V gene, CDR1 is SNHLY and CDR2 is FYNNEI. The CDR3 is made up of 16 amino acids. The CDR3 region is CASSYGRAGTNEKLFF. CDR3 coding DNA: TGTGCCAGCAGTTATGGAAGGGCTGGGACTAATGAAAAACTGTTTTTT.

The chain is built from TRBV27 and TRBJ1-1; 9 nucleotides align to TRBD1. The CDR3 length is 16 residues. Looked up from germline, CDR1 is MNHEY and CDR2 is SMNVEV (reference sequence). Unmatched junction bases numbered 11, after V lost 4 bases and J lost 5 bases. The CDR3 bases are TGTGCCAGCAGTTGGGACAGGGAGGTGGTTCGGACTGAAGCTTTCTTT. Translating gives CASSWDREVVRTEAFF.